This T cell receptor beta chain derives from a study of blood T cell repertoires in COVID-19. This clone was observed a single time. Here immunoSEQ multiplex PCR was the method, and the copy in TCRdb shows in-frame clones only, minus some. This sample carries roughly 43,000 clones, roughly 89% of them seen once, and the ten largest clones take 15% to 17%. The V end was cut by 1 base, the J end by 7 bases, with 11 bases between. CDR1 is LGHNA and CDR2 is YSLEER in the germline V gene. CDR3 size: 15 residues. This sequence was found in a man in his 60s with active COVID-19. Sequenced: peripheral blood. V is TRBV4-3 and J is TRBJ1-6; D perhaps matches TRBD1 (6 bases). This chain's CDR3 is CASSQVIQGNSPLHF. DNA of the CDR3: TGCGCCAGCAGCCAAGTGATACAGGGAAATTCACCCCTCCACTTT.